A selection of T cell receptor beta chains follows, all from one sample in a study of shared clonotypes between healthy human individuals. TCRdb's table, derived via immunoSEQ multiplex PCR, lists solely in-frame clones and lacks some. The table has more than 2 million clones, 90% to 95% seen once. Sequenced: naive CD4+ T cells sorted from blood. The receptors were sampled from a man younger than 35 in good health. CDR3s include the opening cysteine and the closing phenylalanine or tryptophan. A D gene is named only where the DNA matches it firmly. Where a row states a size, it is once, few, many or the class of an expanded clone; other rows omit it.

d_gene: -; v_gene: TRBV5-1; j_gene: TRBJ2-7; abundance: -; CDR3nt: TGCGCCAGCAGCTTGGACAGGGCGTCCTACGAGCAGTACTTC; CDR3aa: CASSLDRASYEQYF
d_gene: -; v_gene: TRBV7-2; j_gene: TRBJ2-5; abundance: -; CDR3nt: TGTGCCAGCACGATCCCGGGGGCGGAGACCCAGTACTTC; CDR3aa: CASTIPGAETQYF
d_gene: -; v_gene: TRBV5-5; j_gene: TRBJ2-7; abundance: once; CDR3nt: TGTGCCAGCAGCAACCAGCTGGGACCGAACTACGAGCAGTACTTC; CDR3aa: CASSNQLGPNYEQYF
d_gene: TRBD1; v_gene: TRBV4-1; j_gene: TRBJ1-6; abundance: -; CDR3nt: TGCGCCAGCAGCCCCGCGACAGGGGGGAGCTCCTATAATTCACCCCTCCACTTT; CDR3aa: CASSPATGGSSYNSPLHF
d_gene: -; v_gene: TRBV19; j_gene: TRBJ2-7; abundance: once; CDR3nt: TGTGCCAGTAGTATTAGAGTGTCGAGCGGATCCAGTTACGAGCAGTACTTC; CDR3aa: CASSIRVSSGSSYEQYF
d_gene: TRBD2; v_gene: TRBV18; j_gene: TRBJ2-1; abundance: -; CDR3nt: TGTGCCAGCTCACCACGCCTAGCGGGAACCTACAATGAGCAGTTCTTC; CDR3aa: CASSPRLAGTYNEQFF
d_gene: -; v_gene: TRBV4-1; j_gene: TRBJ1-1; abundance: -; CDR3nt: TGCGCCAGCAGTTCCAAGATGGGCAGGGGCTCTTTGAACACTGAAGCTTTCTTT; CDR3aa: CASSSKMGRGSLNTEAFF
d_gene: TRBD2; v_gene: TRBV27; j_gene: TRBJ2-1; abundance: once; CDR3nt: TGTGCCAGCAGTCCCCCTTGGGAGCGGGGGGGCCTTGATGAGCAGTTCTTC; CDR3aa: CASSPPWERGGLDEQFF
d_gene: -; v_gene: TRBV21-1; j_gene: TRBJ2-5; abundance: -; CDR3nt: TGTGCCAGCAGCATGGGGCCCTACGGGGAGACCCAGTACTTC; CDR3aa: CASSMGPYGETQYF
d_gene: TRBD1; v_gene: TRBV6-1; j_gene: TRBJ2-1; abundance: -; CDR3nt: TGTGCCAGCAGTGAAAGGGACAGGGGAAACAATGAGCAGTTCTTC; CDR3aa: CASSERDRGNNEQFF
d_gene: -; v_gene: TRBV30; j_gene: TRBJ1-2; abundance: -; CDR3nt: TGTGCCTGGAGTCCCCGGAGATCCCCAAGGGTCTATGGCTACACCTTC; CDR3aa: CAWSPRRSPRVYGYTF
d_gene: -; v_gene: TRBV7-3; j_gene: TRBJ1-1; abundance: -; CDR3nt: TGTGCCAGCAGCTTAGTCGAGGACACTGAAGCTTTCTTT; CDR3aa: CASSLVEDTEAFF
d_gene: -; v_gene: TRBV28; j_gene: TRBJ1-2; abundance: -; CDR3nt: TGTGCCAGCAGTTTAAGAACAGGGACGGGCGGCTACACCTTC; CDR3aa: CASSLRTGTGGYTF
d_gene: -; v_gene: TRBV4-1; j_gene: TRBJ1-6; abundance: -; CDR3nt: TGCGCCAGCAGCCAAGGCGGGAGCTCCTATAATTCACCCCTCCACTTT; CDR3aa: CASSQGGSSYNSPLHF
d_gene: TRBD1; v_gene: TRBV10-2; j_gene: TRBJ1-1; abundance: -; CDR3nt: TGCGCCAGCAGTTCAACAGGGGGGAACACTGAAGCTTTCTTT; CDR3aa: CASSSTGGNTEAFF
d_gene: -; v_gene: TRBV4-3; j_gene: TRBJ1-5; abundance: -; CDR3nt: TGCGCCAGCAGCCAAGAGACGCAGAGCAATCAGCCCCAGCATTTT; CDR3aa: CASSQETQSNQPQHF
d_gene: -; v_gene: TRBV5-1; j_gene: TRBJ2-7; abundance: -; CDR3nt: TGCGCCAGCAGCCCTAGGGGGGATGAGCAGTACTTC; CDR3aa: CASSPRGDEQYF
d_gene: -; v_gene: TRBV6-5; j_gene: TRBJ1-1; abundance: -; CDR3nt: TGTGCCAGCAGATCCCCGGGACGGAACACTGAAGCTTTCTTT; CDR3aa: CASRSPGRNTEAFF